These T cell receptor beta chains were read from a single sample in a study of human T cells and chemical hapten exposure. TCRdb reanalysed the RACE reads using MiXCR and keeps one entry per CDR3 protein. The sample carries approximately 110,000 distinct CDR3 sequences, approximately 10% recorded once. This specimen consisted of whole blood, obtained in connection with sensitization to the hapten diphenylcyclopropenone (DPC). The receptors were sampled from a middle-aged woman with alopecia areata. Some clones in this sample may be carry-over from other donors' samples. The CDR3 runs from the conserved cysteine through the conserved F or W. The order of the fields is clone size, J gene, V gene, D gene, CDR3 protein, CDR3 DNA. D genes are given only for firm matches. Some rows have no size entry. The others give once, few or many, or a class for an expanded clone.

clone_size: few; j_call: TRBJ2-2; v_call: TRBV27; d_call: -; cdr3_aa: CASSSSGAGELFF; cdr3_nt: TGTGCCAGCAGTTCATCCGGGGCCGGGGAGCTGTTTTTT
clone_size: -; j_call: TRBJ1-2; v_call: TRBV29-1; d_call: -; cdr3_aa: CSVKRGADAYGYTF; cdr3_nt: TGCAGCGTCAAAAGGGGGGCAGATGCCTATGGCTACACCTTC
clone_size: -; j_call: TRBJ1-6; v_call: TRBV20-1; d_call: -; cdr3_aa: CSASAGIDNSPLHF; cdr3_nt: TGCAGTGCTAGCGCCGGGATCGATAATTCACCCCTCCACTTT
clone_size: -; j_call: TRBJ2-1; v_call: TRBV20-1; d_call: -; cdr3_aa: CSARDFGGSTASYNEQFF; cdr3_nt: TGCAGTGCTAGAGATTTTGGGGGGAGCACCGCATCCTACAATGAGCAGTTCTTC
clone_size: many; j_call: TRBJ2-2; v_call: TRBV7-9; d_call: -; cdr3_aa: CASSLDTPRRRGELFF; cdr3_nt: TGTGCCAGCAGCTTAGATACACCCAGAAGGCGCGGGGAGCTGTTTTTT
clone_size: -; j_call: TRBJ1-1; v_call: TRBV29-1; d_call: TRBD1; cdr3_aa: CSATGGSTEAFF; cdr3_nt: TGCAGCGCAACAGGGGGAAGCACTGAAGCTTTCTTT
clone_size: once; j_call: TRBJ2-1; v_call: TRBV10-3; d_call: TRBD1; cdr3_aa: CAISPDRAGINEQFF; cdr3_nt: TGTGCCATCAGCCCGGACAGGGCGGGAATCAATGAGCAGTTCTTC
clone_size: many; j_call: TRBJ2-5; v_call: TRBV20-1; d_call: -; cdr3_aa: CSARVAGSRGQTQYF; cdr3_nt: TGCAGTGCTAGGGTCGCCGGCTCTCGAGGGCAGACCCAGTACTTC
clone_size: -; j_call: TRBJ1-2; v_call: TRBV12-5; d_call: -; cdr3_aa: CASGLDRGGYTF; cdr3_nt: TGTGCTAGTGGTTTGGACAGAGGGGGCTACACCTTC
clone_size: few; j_call: TRBJ2-2; v_call: TRBV7-9; d_call: -; cdr3_aa: CASSLIGSVGELFF; cdr3_nt: TGTGCCAGCAGCTTAATAGGAAGTGTCGGGGAGCTGTTTTTT
clone_size: few; j_call: TRBJ2-7; v_call: TRBV28; d_call: -; cdr3_aa: CASSFGGSAKTTEQYF; cdr3_nt: TGTGCCAGCAGTTTTGGGGGGAGCGCCAAGACCACCGAGCAGTACTTC
clone_size: many; j_call: TRBJ2-5; v_call: TRBV10-3; d_call: -; cdr3_aa: CAISEGAFQETQYF; cdr3_nt: TGTGCCATCAGTGAGGGGGCCTTCCAAGAGACCCAGTACTTC
clone_size: -; j_call: TRBJ2-3; v_call: TRBV3-2; d_call: -; cdr3_aa: CASSTVAGTSTDTQYF; cdr3_nt: TGTGCCAGCAGCACGGTAGCGGGGACCAGCACAGATACGCAGTATTTT
clone_size: -; j_call: TRBJ1-2; v_call: TRBV4-3; d_call: -; cdr3_aa: CASSQARGAGYTF; cdr3_nt: TGCGCCAGCAGCCAGGCCAGGGGTGCAGGCTACACCTTC
clone_size: -; j_call: TRBJ1-5; v_call: TRBV19; d_call: -; cdr3_aa: CASSQSITGNLYSNRPQHF; cdr3_nt: TGTGCCAGTAGTCAGTCCATTACAGGGAACCTCTATAGCAATCGGCCCCAGCATTTT
clone_size: few; j_call: TRBJ1-1; v_call: TRBV7-9; d_call: -; cdr3_aa: CASSPEQVNTEAFF; cdr3_nt: TGTGCCAGCAGCCCTGAGCAGGTTAACACTGAAGCTTTCTTT
clone_size: many; j_call: TRBJ2-3; v_call: TRBV6-5; d_call: -; cdr3_aa: CASSRAGPYLTQYF; cdr3_nt: TGTGCCAGCTCTAGGGCGGGCCCCTACCTTACGCAGTATTTT
clone_size: -; j_call: TRBJ1-2; v_call: TRBV29-1; d_call: -; cdr3_aa: CSVEGGSYGYTF; cdr3_nt: TGCAGCGTTGAGGGGGGGTCCTATGGCTACACCTTC
clone_size: -; j_call: TRBJ2-1; v_call: TRBV12-3/TRBV12-4; d_call: TRBD2; cdr3_aa: CASSLEVLAVQFF; cdr3_nt: TGTGCCAGCAGTTTAGAGGTACTAGCGGTGCAGTTCTTC
clone_size: -; j_call: TRBJ2-3; v_call: TRBV7-2; d_call: TRBD2; cdr3_aa: CASSFVPSGGWSDTQYF; cdr3_nt: TGTGCCAGCAGCTTTGTGCCTAGCGGGGGGTGGTCAGATACGCAGTATTTT
clone_size: few; j_call: TRBJ2-5; v_call: TRBV5-4; d_call: TRBD2; cdr3_aa: CASSLDPSGIQETQYF; cdr3_nt: TGTGCCAGCAGCTTGGATCCTAGCGGGATCCAAGAGACCCAGTACTTC